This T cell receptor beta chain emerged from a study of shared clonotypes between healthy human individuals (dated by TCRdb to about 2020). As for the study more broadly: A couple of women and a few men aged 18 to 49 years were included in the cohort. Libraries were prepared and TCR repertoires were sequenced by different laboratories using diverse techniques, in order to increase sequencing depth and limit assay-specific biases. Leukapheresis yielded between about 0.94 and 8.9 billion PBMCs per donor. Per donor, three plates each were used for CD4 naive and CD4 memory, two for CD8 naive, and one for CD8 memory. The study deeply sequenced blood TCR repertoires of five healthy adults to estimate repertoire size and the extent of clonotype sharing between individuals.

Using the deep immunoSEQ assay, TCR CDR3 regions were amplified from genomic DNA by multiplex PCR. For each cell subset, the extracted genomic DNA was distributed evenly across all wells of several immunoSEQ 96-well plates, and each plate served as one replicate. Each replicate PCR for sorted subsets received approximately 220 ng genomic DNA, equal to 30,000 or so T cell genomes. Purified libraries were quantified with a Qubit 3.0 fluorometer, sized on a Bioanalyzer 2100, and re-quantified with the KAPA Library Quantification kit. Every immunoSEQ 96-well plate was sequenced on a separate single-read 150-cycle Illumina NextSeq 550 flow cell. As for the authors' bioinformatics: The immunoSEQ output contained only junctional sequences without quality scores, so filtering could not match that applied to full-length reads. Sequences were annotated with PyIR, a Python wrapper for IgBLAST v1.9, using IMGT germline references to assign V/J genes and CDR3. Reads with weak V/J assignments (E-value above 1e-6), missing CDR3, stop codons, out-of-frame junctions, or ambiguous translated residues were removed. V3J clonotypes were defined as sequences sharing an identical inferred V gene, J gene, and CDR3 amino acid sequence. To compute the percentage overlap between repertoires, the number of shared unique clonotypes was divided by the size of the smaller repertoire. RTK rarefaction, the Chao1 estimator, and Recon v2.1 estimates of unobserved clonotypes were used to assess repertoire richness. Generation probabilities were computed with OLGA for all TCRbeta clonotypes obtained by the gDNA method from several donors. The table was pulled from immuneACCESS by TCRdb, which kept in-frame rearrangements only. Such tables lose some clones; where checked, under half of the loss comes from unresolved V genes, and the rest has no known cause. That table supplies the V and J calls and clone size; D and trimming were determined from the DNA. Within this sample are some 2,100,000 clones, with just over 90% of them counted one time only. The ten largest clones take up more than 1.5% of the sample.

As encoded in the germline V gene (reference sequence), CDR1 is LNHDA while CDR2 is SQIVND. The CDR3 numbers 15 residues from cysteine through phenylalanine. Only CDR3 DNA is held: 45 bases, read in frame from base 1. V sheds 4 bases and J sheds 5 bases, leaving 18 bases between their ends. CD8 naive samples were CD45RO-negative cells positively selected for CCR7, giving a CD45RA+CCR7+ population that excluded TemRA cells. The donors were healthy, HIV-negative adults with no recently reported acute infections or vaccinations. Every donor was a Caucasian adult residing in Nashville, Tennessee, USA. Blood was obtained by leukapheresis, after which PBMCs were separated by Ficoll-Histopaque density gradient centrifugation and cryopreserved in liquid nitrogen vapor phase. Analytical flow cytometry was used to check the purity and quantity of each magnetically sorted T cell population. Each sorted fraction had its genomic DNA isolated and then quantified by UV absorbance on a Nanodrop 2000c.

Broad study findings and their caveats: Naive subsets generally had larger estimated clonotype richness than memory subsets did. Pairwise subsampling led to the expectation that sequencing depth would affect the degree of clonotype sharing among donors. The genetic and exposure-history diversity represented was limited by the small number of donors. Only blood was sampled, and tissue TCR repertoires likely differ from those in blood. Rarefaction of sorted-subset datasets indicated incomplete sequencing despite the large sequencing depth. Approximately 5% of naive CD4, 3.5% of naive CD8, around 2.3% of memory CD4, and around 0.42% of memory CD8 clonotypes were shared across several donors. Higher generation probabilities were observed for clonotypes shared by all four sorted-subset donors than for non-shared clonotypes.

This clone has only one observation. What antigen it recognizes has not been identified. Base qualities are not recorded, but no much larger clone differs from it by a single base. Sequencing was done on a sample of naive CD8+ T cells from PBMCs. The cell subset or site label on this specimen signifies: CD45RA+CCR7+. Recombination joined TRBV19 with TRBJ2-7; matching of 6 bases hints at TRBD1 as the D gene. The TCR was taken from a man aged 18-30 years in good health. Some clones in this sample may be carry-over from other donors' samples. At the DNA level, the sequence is TGTGCCAGTAGTACAATTAGGACAGCCCTCAACGAGCAGTACTTC. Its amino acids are CASSTIRTALNEQYF.